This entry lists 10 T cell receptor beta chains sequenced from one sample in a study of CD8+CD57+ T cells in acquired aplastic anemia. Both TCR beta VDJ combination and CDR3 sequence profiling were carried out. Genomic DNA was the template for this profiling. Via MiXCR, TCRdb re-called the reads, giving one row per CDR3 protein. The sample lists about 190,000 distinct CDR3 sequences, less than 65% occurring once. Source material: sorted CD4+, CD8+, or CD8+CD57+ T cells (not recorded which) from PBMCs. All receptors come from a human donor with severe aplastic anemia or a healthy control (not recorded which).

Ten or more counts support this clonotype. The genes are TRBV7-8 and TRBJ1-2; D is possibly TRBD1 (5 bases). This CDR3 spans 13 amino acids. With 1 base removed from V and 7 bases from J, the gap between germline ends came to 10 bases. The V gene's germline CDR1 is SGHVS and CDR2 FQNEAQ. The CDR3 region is CASSLGGGGGYTF. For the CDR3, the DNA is TGTGCCAGCAGCTTAGGCGGGGGTGGTGGCTACACCTTC.

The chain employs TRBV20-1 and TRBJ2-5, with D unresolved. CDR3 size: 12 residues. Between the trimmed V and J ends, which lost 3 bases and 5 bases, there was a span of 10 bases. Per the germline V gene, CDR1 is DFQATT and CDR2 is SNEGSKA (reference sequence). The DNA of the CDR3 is TGCAGTGCTAGGTATATGCCTGAGACCCAGTACTTC. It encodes CSARYMPETQYF.

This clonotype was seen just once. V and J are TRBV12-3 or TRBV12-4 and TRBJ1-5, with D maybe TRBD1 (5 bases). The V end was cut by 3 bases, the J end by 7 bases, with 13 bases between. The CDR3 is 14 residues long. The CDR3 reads CASSFRQGGQPQHF. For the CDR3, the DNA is TGTGCCAGCAGTTTTAGGCAGGGTGGCCAGCCCCAGCATTTT.

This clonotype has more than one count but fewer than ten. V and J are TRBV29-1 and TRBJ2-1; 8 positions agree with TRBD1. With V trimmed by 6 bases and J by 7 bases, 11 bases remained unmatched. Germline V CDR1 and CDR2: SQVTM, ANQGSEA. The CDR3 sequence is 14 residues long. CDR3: CSVLGQGVTNEQFF. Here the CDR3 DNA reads TGCAGCGTCCTAGGACAGGGAGTTACGAATGAGCAGTTCTTC.

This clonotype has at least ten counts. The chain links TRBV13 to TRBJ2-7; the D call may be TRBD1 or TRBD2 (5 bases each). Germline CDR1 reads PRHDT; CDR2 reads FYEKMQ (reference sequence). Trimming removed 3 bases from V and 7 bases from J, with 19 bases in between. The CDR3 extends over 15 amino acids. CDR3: CASSFRPELGEEQYF. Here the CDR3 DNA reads TGTGCCAGCAGCTTCCGACCCGAACTGGGGGAGGAGCAGTACTTC.

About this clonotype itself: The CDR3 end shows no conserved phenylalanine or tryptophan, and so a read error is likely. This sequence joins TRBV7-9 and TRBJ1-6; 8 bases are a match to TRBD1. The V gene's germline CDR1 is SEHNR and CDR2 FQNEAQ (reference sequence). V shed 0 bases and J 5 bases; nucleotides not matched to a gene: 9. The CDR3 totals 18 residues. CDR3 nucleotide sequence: TGTGCCAGCAGCTTAGCCCGTCAGGGGACAGGAGATAATTCACCCCTCCACTCT. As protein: CASSLARQGTGDNSPLHS.

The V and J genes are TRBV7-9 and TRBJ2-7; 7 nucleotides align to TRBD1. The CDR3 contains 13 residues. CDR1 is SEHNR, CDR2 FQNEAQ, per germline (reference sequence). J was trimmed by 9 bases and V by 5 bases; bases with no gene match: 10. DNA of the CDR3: TGTGCCAGCAGCCCAGGGCCCGCAGGGGGGCAGTACTTC. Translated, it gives CASSPGPAGGQYF.

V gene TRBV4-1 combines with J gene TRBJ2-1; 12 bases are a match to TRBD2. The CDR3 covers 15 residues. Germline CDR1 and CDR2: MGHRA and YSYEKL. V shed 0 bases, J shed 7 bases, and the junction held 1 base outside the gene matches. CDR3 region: CASSQDTSGRNEQFF. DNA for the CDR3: TGCGCCAGCAGCCAAGACACTAGCGGGAGGAATGAGCAGTTCTTC.

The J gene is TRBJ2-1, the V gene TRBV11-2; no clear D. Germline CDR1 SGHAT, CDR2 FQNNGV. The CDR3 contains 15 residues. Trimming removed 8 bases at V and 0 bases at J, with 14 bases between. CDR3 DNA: TGTGCCAGCCCCTTCCCACTGTGCTCCTACAATGAGCAGTTCTTC. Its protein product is CASPFPLCSYNEQFF.

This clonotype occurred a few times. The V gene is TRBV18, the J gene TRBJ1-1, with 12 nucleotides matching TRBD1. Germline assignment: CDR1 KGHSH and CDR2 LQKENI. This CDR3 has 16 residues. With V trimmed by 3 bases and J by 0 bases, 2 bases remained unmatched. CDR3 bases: TGTGCCAGCTCACCGGGGACAGGGGGCCTGAACACTGAAGCTTTCTTT. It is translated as CASSPGTGGLNTEAFF. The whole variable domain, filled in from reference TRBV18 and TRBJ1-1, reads NAGVMQNPRHLVRRRGQEARLRCSPMKGHSHVYWYRQLPEEGLKFMVYLQKENIIDESGMPKERFSAEFPKEGPSILRIQQVVRGDSAAYFCASSPGTGGLNTEAFFGQGTRLTVV.